Listed below are T cell receptor beta chains from one sample, sequenced in a study of shared clonotypes between healthy human individuals. Assay: immunoSEQ multiplex PCR; the TCRdb copy retains only in-frame clones and omits some. The data contain about 490,000 clones, over 65% of them singletons. What was sequenced was PBMCs. The source is a woman in her 40s in good health. Some clones in this sample may be carry-over from other donors' samples. CDR3s include the opening cysteine and the closing phenylalanine or tryptophan. Fields, in order: J gene, V gene, CDR3 protein.

j_call: TRBJ2-7; v_call: TRBV4-3; cdr3_aa: CASSQGPRSTYEQYF
j_call: TRBJ1-1; v_call: TRBV2; cdr3_aa: CASRRTFMNTEAFF
j_call: TRBJ1-2; v_call: TRBV10-1; cdr3_aa: CASSERRNYGYTF
j_call: TRBJ1-1; v_call: TRBV6-1; cdr3_aa: CASTFQRNTEAFF
j_call: TRBJ1-1; v_call: TRBV9; cdr3_aa: CASSVNQNTEAFF
j_call: TRBJ2-1; v_call: TRBV28; cdr3_aa: CASSPAGGPSYNEQFF
j_call: TRBJ2-7; v_call: TRBV7-9; cdr3_aa: CASSLTFGDRPSYEQYF
j_call: TRBJ2-7; v_call: TRBV19; cdr3_aa: CASTPGTGVYEQYF
j_call: TRBJ2-6; v_call: TRBV27; cdr3_aa: CASSLIPTGFSSGANVLTF
j_call: TRBJ2-5; v_call: TRBV27; cdr3_aa: CASSQPGQTQYF
j_call: TRBJ1-1; v_call: TRBV30; cdr3_aa: CAWSARGVTEAFF
j_call: TRBJ1-1; v_call: TRBV6-1; cdr3_aa: CASTVNTEAFF
j_call: .; v_call: TRBV29-1; cdr3_aa: CSVVSREGSYEQYF
j_call: TRBJ1-1; v_call: TRBV5-1; cdr3_aa: CASSTWLGGTEAFF
j_call: TRBJ1-2; v_call: TRBV7-9; cdr3_aa: CASSLIQGRGYTF
j_call: TRBJ2-2; v_call: TRBV15; cdr3_aa: CATSRTSGSPRELFF
j_call: .; v_call: TRBV2; cdr3_aa: CASSEWGPAGAQETQYF
j_call: TRBJ2-4; v_call: TRBV7-8; cdr3_aa: CASSPRTGAKNIQYF
j_call: TRBJ2-1; v_call: TRBV5-1; cdr3_aa: CASSLELAGEGKEFF
j_call: TRBJ2-5; v_call: TRBV27; cdr3_aa: CASSAWRGSQETQYF
j_call: TRBJ2-3; v_call: TRBV27; cdr3_aa: CASTGDSRSDTQYF
j_call: TRBJ2-1; v_call: TRBV11-3; cdr3_aa: CASSARGLAGTYNEQFF
j_call: TRBJ1-1; v_call: TRBV10-3; cdr3_aa: CATSGPWNTEAFF
j_call: TRBJ1-5; v_call: TRBV10-3; cdr3_aa: CAISDSQGSEPQHF
j_call: TRBJ2-3; v_call: TRBV7-7; cdr3_aa: CASSQFAPAGDGSDTQYF
j_call: TRBJ2-7; v_call: TRBV28; cdr3_aa: CASSSGQGPREQYF
j_call: TRBJ1-2; v_call: TRBV28; cdr3_aa: CASSLVGGSSYGYTF
j_call: TRBJ2-3; v_call: TRBV6-1; cdr3_aa: CASSVTTSTDTQYF
j_call: TRBJ1-2; v_call: TRBV4-1; cdr3_aa: CASSRPDSFYGYTF
j_call: TRBJ2-7; v_call: TRBV29-1; cdr3_aa: CSVEEPTGGSDEQYF
j_call: TRBJ1-2; v_call: TRBV5-1; cdr3_aa: CASSLGVPEKDEIYGYTF
j_call: TRBJ1-5; v_call: TRBV21-1; cdr3_aa: CASKNFTGMNFLGNQPQHF
j_call: TRBJ1-6; v_call: TRBV2; cdr3_aa: CASRIQHNNSPLHF
j_call: TRBJ2-1; v_call: TRBV11-3; cdr3_aa: CASSLGTSGSHEQFF
j_call: TRBJ2-7; v_call: TRBV5-4; cdr3_aa: CASSLVASGTYEQYF
j_call: TRBJ2-3; v_call: TRBV2; cdr3_aa: CASSRGVVFGGSTDTQYF
j_call: TRBJ2-5; v_call: TRBV29-1; cdr3_aa: CSVTRAGQETQYF
j_call: TRBJ2-3; v_call: TRBV7-6; cdr3_aa: CASSLGIPGQGGTDTQYF
j_call: TRBJ2-3; v_call: TRBV2; cdr3_aa: CASSVFTTPTDTQYF
j_call: TRBJ2-7; v_call: TRBV7-3; cdr3_aa: CASSPTGGTSYEQYF
j_call: TRBJ1-5; v_call: TRBV7-2; cdr3_aa: CASSLARGSNQPQHF
j_call: TRBJ1-5; v_call: TRBV2; cdr3_aa: CASRGDRASNQPQHF
j_call: TRBJ2-1; v_call: TRBV7-8; cdr3_aa: CASSSRQNNEQFF
j_call: TRBJ1-4; v_call: TRBV28; cdr3_aa: CASSNPLAATNEKLFF
j_call: TRBJ2-1; v_call: TRBV5-1; cdr3_aa: CASSLYTPSGRPHNEQFF
j_call: TRBJ2-4; v_call: TRBV2; cdr3_aa: CASRGAGRNIQYF
j_call: TRBJ2-7; v_call: TRBV19; cdr3_aa: CASSTRTGEQYF
j_call: TRBJ1-1; v_call: TRBV10-3; cdr3_aa: CAISLTGAEAFF
j_call: TRBJ2-5; v_call: TRBV9; cdr3_aa: CASSVGGQGMRETQYF
j_call: TRBJ2-1; v_call: TRBV7-9; cdr3_aa: CAGSLVPEAYHEQFF
j_call: TRBJ2-7; v_call: TRBV6-1; cdr3_aa: CASSPGQFYEQYF
j_call: TRBJ1-1; v_call: TRBV7-2; cdr3_aa: CASSLDRTNTEAFF
j_call: TRBJ1-2; v_call: TRBV7-9; cdr3_aa: CASSFIAGLVYGYTF
j_call: TRBJ2-3; v_call: TRBV6-4; cdr3_aa: CASSELASTDTQYF
j_call: TRBJ2-5; v_call: TRBV10-3; cdr3_aa: CAISGGTAQETQYF
j_call: TRBJ2-2; v_call: TRBV18; cdr3_aa: CASSPGGRGTNTGELFF
j_call: TRBJ1-2; v_call: TRBV28; cdr3_aa: CASKGGYGYTF
j_call: TRBJ1-5; v_call: TRBV18; cdr3_aa: CASSPQGDQPQHF
j_call: TRBJ1-4; v_call: TRBV5-1; cdr3_aa: CASRSTGGINEKLFF
j_call: TRBJ1-1; v_call: TRBV6-1; cdr3_aa: CASSQGFMDTEAFF